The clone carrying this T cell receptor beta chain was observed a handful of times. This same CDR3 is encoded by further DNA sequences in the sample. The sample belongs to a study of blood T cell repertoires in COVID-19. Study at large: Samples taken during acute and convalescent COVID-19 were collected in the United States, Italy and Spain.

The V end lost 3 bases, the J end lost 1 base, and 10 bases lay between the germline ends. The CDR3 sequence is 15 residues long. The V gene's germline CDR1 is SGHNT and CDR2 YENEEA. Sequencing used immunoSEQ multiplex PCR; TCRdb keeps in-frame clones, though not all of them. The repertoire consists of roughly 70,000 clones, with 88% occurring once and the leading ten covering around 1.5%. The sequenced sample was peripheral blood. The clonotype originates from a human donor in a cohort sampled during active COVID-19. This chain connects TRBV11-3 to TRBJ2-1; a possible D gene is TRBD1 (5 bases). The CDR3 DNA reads TGTGCCAGCAGCTTGGATAGGGGATCCTACAATGAGCAGTTCTTC. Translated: CASSLDRGSYNEQFF.